The present TCR beta chain was sequenced within a study of cytomegalovirus exposure and HLA in healthy donors. Study results and limitations: Most TCRs appeared rarely, but some public TCRs recurred in many donors.

A word on this clone: Its antigen is unknown.

Assay used: immunoSEQ multiplex PCR; TCRdb lists only in-frame clones, some missing. The sample holds 200,000 or so clones, 84% seen once. Germline CDR1 and CDR2: SGHTA and FQGNSA. The trim removed 2 bases at V and 3 bases at J, leaving 6 bases unmatched. The CDR3 spans 15 residues. Separate from the 666-subject first cohort, the 120-subject validation cohort was the one that the donors belonged to. Sequenced sample: PBMCs. The chain joins TRBV7-2 to TRBJ1-2; 7 positions agree with TRBD1. The sequence came from a woman between 25 and 40 years old in good health and CMV-seropositive. CDR3 in amino acids: CASSLSITGDYGYTF. CDR3 DNA: TGTGCCAGCAGCTTAAGCATAACAGGGGACTATGGCTACACCTTC. Full variable domain (missing parts from reference TRBV7-2 and TRBJ1-2): GAGVSQSPSNKVTEKGKDVELRCDPISGHTALYWYRQSLGQGLEFLIYFQGNSAPDKSGLPSDRFSAERTGGSVSTLTIQRTQQEDSAVYLCASSLSITGDYGYTFGSGTRLTVV.